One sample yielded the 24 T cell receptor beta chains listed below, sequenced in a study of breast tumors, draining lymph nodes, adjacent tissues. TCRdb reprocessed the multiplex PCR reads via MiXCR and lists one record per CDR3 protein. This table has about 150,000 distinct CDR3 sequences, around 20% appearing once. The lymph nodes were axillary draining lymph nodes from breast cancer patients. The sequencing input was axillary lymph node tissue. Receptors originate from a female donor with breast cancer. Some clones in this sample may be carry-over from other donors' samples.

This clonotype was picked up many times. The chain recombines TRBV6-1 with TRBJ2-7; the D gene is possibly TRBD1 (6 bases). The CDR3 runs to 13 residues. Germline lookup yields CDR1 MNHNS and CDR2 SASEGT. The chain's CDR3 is CASQGTRSYEQYF. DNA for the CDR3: TGTGCGTCGCAAGGGACACGATCCTACGAGCAGTACTTC.

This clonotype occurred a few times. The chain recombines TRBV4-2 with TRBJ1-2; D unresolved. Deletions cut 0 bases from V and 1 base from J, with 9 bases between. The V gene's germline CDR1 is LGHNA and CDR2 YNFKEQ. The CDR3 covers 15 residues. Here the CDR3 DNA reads TGTGCCAGCAGCCAAGAAGGTCAGTTTAACTATGGCTACACCTTC. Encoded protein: CASSQEGQFNYGYTF.

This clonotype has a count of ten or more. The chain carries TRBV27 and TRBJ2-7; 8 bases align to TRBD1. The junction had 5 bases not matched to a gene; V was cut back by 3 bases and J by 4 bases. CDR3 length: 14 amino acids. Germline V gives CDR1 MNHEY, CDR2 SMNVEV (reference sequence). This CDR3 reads CASSFGQGLYEQYF. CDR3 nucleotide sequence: TGTGCCAGCAGTTTTGGACAGGGCCTATACGAGCAGTACTTC.

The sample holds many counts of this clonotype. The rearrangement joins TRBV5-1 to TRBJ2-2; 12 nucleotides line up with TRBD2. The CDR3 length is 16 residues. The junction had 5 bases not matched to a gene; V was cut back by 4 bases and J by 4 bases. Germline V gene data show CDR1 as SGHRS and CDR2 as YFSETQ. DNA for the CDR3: TGCGCCAGCAGCGGCCTAGCGGGAGGGGGCACCGGGGAGCTGTTTTTT. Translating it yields CASSGLAGGGTGELFF.

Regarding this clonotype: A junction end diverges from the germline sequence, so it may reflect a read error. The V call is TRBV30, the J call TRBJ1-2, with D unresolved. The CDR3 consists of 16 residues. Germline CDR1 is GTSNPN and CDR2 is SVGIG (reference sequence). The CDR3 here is CAWSVRLARRNYGYPF. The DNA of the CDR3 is TGTGCCTGGAGTGTACGTCTGGCACGGAGGAACTATGGCTACCCCTTC. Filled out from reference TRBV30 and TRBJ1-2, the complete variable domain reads SQTIHQWPATLVQPVGSPLSLECTVEGTSNPNLYWYRQAAGRGLQLLFYSVGIGQISSEVPQNLSASRPQDRQFILSSKKLLLSDSGFYLCAWSVRLARRNYGYPFGSGTRLTVV.

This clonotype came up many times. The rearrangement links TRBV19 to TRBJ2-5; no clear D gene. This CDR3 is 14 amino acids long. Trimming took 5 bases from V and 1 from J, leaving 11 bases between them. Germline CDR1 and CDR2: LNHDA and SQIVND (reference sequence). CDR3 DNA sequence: TGTGCCAGTAGTGATGGCGGATTCCAAGAGACCCAGTACTTC. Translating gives CASSDGGFQETQYF.

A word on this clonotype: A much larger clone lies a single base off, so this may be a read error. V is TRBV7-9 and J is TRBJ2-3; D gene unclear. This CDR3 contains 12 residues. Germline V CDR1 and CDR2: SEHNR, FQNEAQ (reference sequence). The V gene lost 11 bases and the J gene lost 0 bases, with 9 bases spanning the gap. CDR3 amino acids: CAGVASTDTQYF. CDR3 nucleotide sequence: TGTGCCGGCGTCGCTAGCACAGATACGCAGTATTTT.

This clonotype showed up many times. The CDR3 DNA reads TGTGCCAGCAGCCCGGGACAGGCATCAGGGGGCTACACCTTC. The encoded protein is CASSPGQASGGYTF. J is TRBJ1-2 and V is TRBV7-3; 8 nucleotides match TRBD1. The germline V gene encodes CDR1 SGHTA and CDR2 FQGTGA. J gave up 8 bases and V 5 bases, and 10 bases lay outside the gene matches. This CDR3 spans 14 amino acids.

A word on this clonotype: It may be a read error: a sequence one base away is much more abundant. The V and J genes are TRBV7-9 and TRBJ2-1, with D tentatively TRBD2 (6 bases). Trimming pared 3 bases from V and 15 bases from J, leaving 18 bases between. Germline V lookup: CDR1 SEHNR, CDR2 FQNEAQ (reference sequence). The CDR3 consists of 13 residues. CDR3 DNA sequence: TGTGCCAGCAGCTTGCGATCCCGGGACTCCGCGTTCTTC. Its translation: CASSLRSRDSAFF.

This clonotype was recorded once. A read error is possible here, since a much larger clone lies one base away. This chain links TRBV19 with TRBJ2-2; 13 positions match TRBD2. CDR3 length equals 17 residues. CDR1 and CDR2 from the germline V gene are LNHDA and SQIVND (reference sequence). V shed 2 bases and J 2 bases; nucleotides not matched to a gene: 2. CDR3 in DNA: TGTGCCAGTAGTATAACTAGCGGGGGGGCTAACACCGGGGAGCTGTTTTTT. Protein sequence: CASSITSGGANTGELFF.

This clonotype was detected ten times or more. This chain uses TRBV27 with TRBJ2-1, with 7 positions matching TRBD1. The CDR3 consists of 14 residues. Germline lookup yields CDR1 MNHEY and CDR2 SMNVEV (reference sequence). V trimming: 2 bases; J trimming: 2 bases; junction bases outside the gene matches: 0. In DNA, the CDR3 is TGTGCCAGCAGTTTAAGGGGGCCCTACAATGAGCAGTTCTTC. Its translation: CASSLRGPYNEQFF.

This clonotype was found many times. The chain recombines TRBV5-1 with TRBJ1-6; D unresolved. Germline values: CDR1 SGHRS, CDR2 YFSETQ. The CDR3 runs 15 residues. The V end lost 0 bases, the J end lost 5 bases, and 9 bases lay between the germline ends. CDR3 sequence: CASSLEGMDNSPLHF. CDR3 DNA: TGCGCCAGCAGCTTGGAAGGCATGGATAATTCACCCCTCCACTTT.

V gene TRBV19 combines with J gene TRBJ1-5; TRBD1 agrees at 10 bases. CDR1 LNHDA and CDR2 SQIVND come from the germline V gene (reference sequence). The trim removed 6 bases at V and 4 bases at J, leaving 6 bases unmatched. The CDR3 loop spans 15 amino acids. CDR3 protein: CASSHRDRGNQPQHF. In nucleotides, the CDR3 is TGTGCCAGTAGCCACCGGGACAGGGGAAATCAGCCCCAGCATTTT.

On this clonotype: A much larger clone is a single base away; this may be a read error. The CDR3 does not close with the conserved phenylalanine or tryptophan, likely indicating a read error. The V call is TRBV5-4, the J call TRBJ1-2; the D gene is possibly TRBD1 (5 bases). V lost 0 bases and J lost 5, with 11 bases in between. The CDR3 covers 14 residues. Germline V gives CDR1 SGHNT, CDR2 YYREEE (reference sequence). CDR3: CASSLVGTPYGYTS. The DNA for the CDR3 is TGTGCCAGCAGCTTGGTCGGGACCCCATATGGCTACACCTCC.

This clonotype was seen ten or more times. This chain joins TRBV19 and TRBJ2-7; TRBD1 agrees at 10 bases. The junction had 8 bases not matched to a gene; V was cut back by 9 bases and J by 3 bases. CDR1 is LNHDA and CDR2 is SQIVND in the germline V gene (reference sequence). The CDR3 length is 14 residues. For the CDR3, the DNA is TGTGCCAGCAATAGGGGGACAGGGGTCTACGAGCAGTACTTC. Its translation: CASNRGTGVYEQYF.

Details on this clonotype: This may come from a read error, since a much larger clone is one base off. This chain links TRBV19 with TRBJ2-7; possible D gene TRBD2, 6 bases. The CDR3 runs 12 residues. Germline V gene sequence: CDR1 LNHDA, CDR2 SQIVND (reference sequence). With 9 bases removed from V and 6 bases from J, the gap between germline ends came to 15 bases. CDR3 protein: CASSGPTCEQYF. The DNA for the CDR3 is TGTGCCAGCAGCGGGCCTACCTGCGAGCAGTACTTC. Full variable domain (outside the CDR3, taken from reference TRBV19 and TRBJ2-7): DGGITQSPKYLFRKEGQNVTLSCEQNLNHDAMYWYRQDPGQGLRLIYYSQIVNDFQKGDIAEGYSVSREKKESFPLTVTSAQKNPTAFYLCASSGPTCEQYFGPGTRLTVT.

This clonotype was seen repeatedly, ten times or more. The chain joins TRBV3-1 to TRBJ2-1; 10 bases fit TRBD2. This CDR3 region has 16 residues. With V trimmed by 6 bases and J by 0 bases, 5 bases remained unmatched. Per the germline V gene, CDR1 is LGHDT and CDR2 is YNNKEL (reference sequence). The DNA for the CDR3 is TGTGCCAGCAGGTCCTCTAGCGGGAGCTCCTACAATGAGCAGTTCTTC. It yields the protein CASRSSSGSSYNEQFF.

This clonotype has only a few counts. The DNA of the CDR3 is TGTGCCAGTAGTACTACCCCGAGGGGGGCCAACGTCCTGACTTTC. It encodes CASSTTPRGANVLTF. The chain is built from TRBV19 and TRBJ2-6; D not resolved. The CDR3 loop spans 15 amino acids. Trimming shortened V by 4 bases and J by 4 bases, and 11 bases separated the two germline ends. CDR1 and CDR2 (germline): LNHDA, SQIVND (reference sequence).

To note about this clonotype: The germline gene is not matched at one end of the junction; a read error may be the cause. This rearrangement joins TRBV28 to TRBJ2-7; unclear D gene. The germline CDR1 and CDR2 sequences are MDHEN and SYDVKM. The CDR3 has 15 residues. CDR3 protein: CASSFYVSRSYEQCF. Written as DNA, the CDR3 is TGTGCCAGCAGTTTTTATGTATCCCGTTCCTACGAGCAGTGCTTC.

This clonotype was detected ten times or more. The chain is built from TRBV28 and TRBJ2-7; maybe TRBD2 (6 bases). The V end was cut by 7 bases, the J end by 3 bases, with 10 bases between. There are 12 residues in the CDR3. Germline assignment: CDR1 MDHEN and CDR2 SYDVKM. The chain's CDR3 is CASTTGVYEQYF. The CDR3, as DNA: TGTGCCAGCACGACGGGAGTCTACGAGCAGTACTTC.

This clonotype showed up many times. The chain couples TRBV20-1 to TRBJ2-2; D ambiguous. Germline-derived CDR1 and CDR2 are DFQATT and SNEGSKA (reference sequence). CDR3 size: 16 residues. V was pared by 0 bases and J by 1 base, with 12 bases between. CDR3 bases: TGCAGTGCTAGAGATGTCCAGCGCCTGAACACCGGGGAGCTGTTTTTT. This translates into CSARDVQRLNTGELFF.

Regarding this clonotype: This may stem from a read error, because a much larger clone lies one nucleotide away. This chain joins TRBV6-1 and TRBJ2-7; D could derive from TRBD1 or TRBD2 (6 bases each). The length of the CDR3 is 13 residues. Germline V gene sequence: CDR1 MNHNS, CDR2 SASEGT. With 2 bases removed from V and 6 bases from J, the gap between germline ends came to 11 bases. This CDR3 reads CASSEWGACEQYF. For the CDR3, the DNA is TGTGCCAGCAGTGAATGGGGGGCCTGCGAGCAGTACTTC.

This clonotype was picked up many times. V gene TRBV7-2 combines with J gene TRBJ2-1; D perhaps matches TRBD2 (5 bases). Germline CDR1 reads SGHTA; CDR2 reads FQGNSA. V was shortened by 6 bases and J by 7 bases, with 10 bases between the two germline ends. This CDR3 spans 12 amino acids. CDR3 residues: CASRALGNEQFF. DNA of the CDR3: TGTGCCAGCAGGGCACTAGGGAATGAGCAGTTCTTC. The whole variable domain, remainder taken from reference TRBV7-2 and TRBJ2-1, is GAGVSQSPSNKVTEKGKDVELRCDPISGHTALYWYRQSLGQGLEFLIYFQGNSAPDKSGLPSDRFSAERTGGSVSTLTIQRTQQEDSAVYLCASRALGNEQFFGPGTRLTVL.

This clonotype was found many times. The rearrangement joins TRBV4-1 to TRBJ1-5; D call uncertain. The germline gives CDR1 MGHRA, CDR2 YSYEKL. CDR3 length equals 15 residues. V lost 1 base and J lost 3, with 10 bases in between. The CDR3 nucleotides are TGCGCCAGCAGCCAAGTCGTCGTCGCCAATCAGCCCCAGCATTTT. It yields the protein CASSQVVVANQPQHF.